This T cell receptor beta chain was recorded in a study of control samples from healthy donors and cancer patients (dated by TCRdb to about 2020). As for this clone: Its cognate antigen has yet to be identified. Base-call qualities are not available, and no considerably larger clone is one nucleotide away.

From a lookup of the germline V gene, CDR1 and CDR2 are SGDLS and YYNGEE. V is trimmed back by 6 bases and J by 8 bases, and the junction contains 14 bases that no gene match accounts for. Spanning cysteine to phenylalanine, the CDR3 consists of 15 amino acids. Just the 45-base CDR3 DNA is kept, in frame starting at base 1. Libraries were constructed by the immunoSEQ multiplex PCR assay. Here the immuneACCESS table is served through TCRdb, limited to in-frame sequences with V and J called. Missing clones are a known gap in these copies; in checked studies unresolved V genes cover under half, and the rest lacks a known reason. Across this sample there are fewer than 200,000 clones, with around nine tenths seen only once. The top ten constitute about 1.4% of the sample.

This sequence was found in a man aged 25 to 40 in good health. The sequenced sample consisted of blood. This chain is built from TRBV9 and TRBJ1-2; TRBD1 aligns with 9 central bases. At the DNA level, the sequence is TGTGCCAGCAACAAACCGACAGGGGGAGGACTAGGCTACACCTTC. Its translation reads: CASNKPTGGGLGYTF.